These 18 T cell receptor beta chains were sequenced from one sample in a study of blood T cell repertoires in COVID-19. TCRdb's copy holds only in-frame clones and misses some; the assay was immunoSEQ multiplex PCR. The sample yields 160,000 or so clones, more than 65% seen once. The sequenced sample consisted of PBMCs or T cells enriched from blood (not recorded which). Receptor source: a woman aged 40 to 50 with acute COVID-19.

CDR3 amino acids: CASRPYRQGAIEQYF. The DNA for the CDR3 is TGTGCCAGCAGACCCTATAGGCAGGGGGCAATCGAGCAGTACTTC. This chain joins TRBV6-5 and TRBJ2-7, with 8 positions matching TRBD1. CDR1 MNHEY and CDR2 SVGAGI come from the germline V gene. With V trimmed by 6 bases and J by 6 bases, 13 bases remained unmatched. There are 15 residues in the CDR3.

Turning to this clone: At the DNA level, this CDR3 is encoded by other sequences in the same sample as well. The chain couples TRBV6-5 to TRBJ1-2; TRBD1 agrees at 9 bases. With V trimmed by 7 bases and J by 2 bases, 5 bases remained unmatched. The CDR3 has 14 residues. Germline lookup yields CDR1 MNHEY and CDR2 SVGAGI. In DNA, the CDR3 is TGTGCCAGCACCCCCGACAGGGGGAACTATGGCTACACCTTC. As protein: CASTPDRGNYGYTF.

V gene TRBV21-1 combines with J gene TRBJ2-7; TRBD2 is the table's D call, not checked against the DNA. TRBV21-1 is a recognized pseudogene. This CDR3 contains 17 residues. CDR3 loop: CASSPPGTSGISYEQYV. DNA for the CDR3: TGTGCCAGCAGCCCACCCGGGACTAGCGGGATTTCCTACGAGCAGTACGTC.

The chain combines TRBV29-1 with TRBJ2-1; the match to TRBD2 covers 7 bases. The CDR3 sequence is 11 residues long. Germline lookup yields CDR1 SQVTM and CDR2 ANQGSEA. Trimming took 7 bases from V and 4 from J; bases not matched to a gene: 1. The CDR3 spells CSGGRYNEQFF. CDR3 in DNA: TGCAGCGGCGGGAGATACAATGAGCAGTTCTTC.

This clone was recorded a few times. CDR3 coding DNA: TGTGCCAGTAGTATTGGCGGGAGGGCATTCAATGAGCAGTTCTTC. It yields the protein CASSIGGRAFNEQFF. The gene calls are TRBV19 and TRBJ2-1; 9 positions agree with TRBD2. CDR3 length: 15 amino acids. From germline, CDR1 is LNHDA and CDR2 SQIVND (reference sequence). The V and J ends lost 3 bases and 6 bases, in that order; junction bases with no gene match: 6.

This clone was seen at least ten times. The CDR3: CASSIGGPSGGETQYF. As DNA, the CDR3 is TGTGCCAGTAGTATTGGGGGGCCTAGCGGAGGGGAGACCCAGTACTTC. The chain is built from TRBV19 and TRBJ2-5, with D possibly being TRBD2 (7 bases). V lost 3 bases to trimming and J lost 5 bases, with 19 bases between them. Looked up from germline, CDR1 is LNHDA and CDR2 is SQIVND (reference sequence). The CDR3 runs 16 residues.

The V gene is TRBV4-1, the J gene TRBJ1-2; 7 bases map to TRBD1. Looked up from germline, CDR1 is MGHRA and CDR2 is YSYEKL. The CDR3 has 16 residues. Trimming removed 1 base from V and 2 bases from J; junction bases left unmatched: 7. CDR3 loop: CASSQGEMTGNYGYTF. CDR3 sequence (DNA): TGCGCCAGCAGCCAAGGCGAAATGACAGGGAACTATGGCTACACCTTC.

The CDR3 coding sequence is TGCGCCAGCACCCACCCGGGACTAGCGGGAGGTAGGCAGTTCTTC. Translation gives CASTHPGLAGGRQFF. The V gene is TRBV5-1, the J gene TRBJ2-1, with 15 bases that match TRBD2. With 6 bases clipped from V and 12 bases from J, the junction kept 10 bases outside the gene matches. Germline lookup yields CDR1 SGHRS and CDR2 YFSETQ. The CDR3 is made up of 15 amino acids.

The chain couples TRBV5-1 to TRBJ1-1, with D unresolved. Germline CDR1 reads SGHRS; CDR2 reads YFSETQ. The CDR3 runs to 13 residues. Trimming stripped 4 bases from V and 4 bases from J, with 11 bases between. The DNA of the CDR3 is TGCGCCAGCAGCCCTCGGGATGGCACTGAAGCTTTCTTT. This translates into CASSPRDGTEAFF.

This chain joins TRBV2 and TRBJ1-5; D is ambiguous. The CDR3 is 14 amino acids. Trimming stripped 6 bases from V and 3 bases from J, with 12 bases between. Germline V CDR1 and CDR2: SNHLY, FYNNEI. DNA for the CDR3: TGTGCCAGCAGCGGTGCCGATTCCAATCAGCCCCAGCATTTT. Translation gives CASSGADSNQPQHF.

The chain is built from TRBV27 and TRBJ2-2, with TRBD1 matching over 8 bases. V lost 5 bases and J lost 4; bases outside the gene matches: 6. The CDR3 totals 15 residues. Germline V gene data show CDR1 as MNHEY and CDR2 as SMNVEV (reference sequence). The CDR3 is CASSRDRRSTGELFF. The CDR3 DNA sequence: TGTGCCAGCAGTAGGGACAGGAGATCCACCGGGGAGCTGTTTTTT.

This clone has a single count. V and J are TRBV30 and TRBJ1-1; D not resolved. Germline V CDR1 and CDR2: GTSNPN, SVGIG (reference sequence). Between the trimmed V and J ends, which lost 0 bases and 5 bases, there was a span of 10 bases. CDR3 length: 13 residues. CDR3 sequence: CAWSVLEVTEAFF. CDR3 bases: TGTGCCTGGAGTGTACTAGAGGTTACTGAAGCTTTCTTT.

The chain links TRBV5-1 to TRBJ1-1; 7 positions match TRBD1. The CDR3 runs to 14 residues. Losses at the gene ends were 4 bases for V and 5 bases for J; bases not matched to a gene: 8. Germline CDR1 reads SGHRS; CDR2 reads YFSETQ. Here the CDR3 reads CASSPETGRTEAFF. The CDR3 coding sequence is TGCGCCAGCAGCCCGGAGACAGGGAGGACTGAAGCTTTCTTT.

The chain uses TRBV4-2 and TRBJ2-5; perhaps TRBD1 as D (5 bases). CDR3 length equals 15 residues. Germline CDR1 and CDR2: LGHNA and YNFKEQ. V was clipped by 0 bases and J by 5 bases, with 13 bases between them. The CDR3 reads CASSQDLTGRETQYF. In DNA form, the CDR3 reads TGTGCCAGCAGCCAAGATCTCACAGGTCGGGAGACCCAGTACTTC.

The chain uses TRBV19 and TRBJ1-4, with D uncertain. Germline CDR1 is LNHDA and CDR2 is SQIVND (reference sequence). The CDR3 runs 14 residues. Trimming cost V 5 bases and J 6 bases, with 13 bases left between them. In nucleotides, the CDR3 is TGTGCCAGTAGTGTCCGGGGATCGGATGAAAAACTGTTTTTT. Residues: CASSVRGSDEKLFF. Full variable domain (missing parts from reference TRBV19 and TRBJ1-4): DGGITQSPKYLFRKEGQNVTLSCEQNLNHDAMYWYRQDPGQGLRLIYYSQIVNDFQKGDIAEGYSVSREKKESFPLTVTSAQKNPTAFYLCASSVRGSDEKLFFGSGTQLSVL.

This chain uses TRBV19 with TRBJ1-2, with 10 bases aligning to TRBD1. Germline V gives CDR1 LNHDA, CDR2 SQIVND (reference sequence). The length of the CDR3 is 13 residues. The ends lost 8 bases at V and 5 bases at J; junction bases unmatched: 5. In nucleotides, the CDR3 is TGTGCCAGTTCCGGGACAGGGGTATATGGCTACACCTTC. Its translation is CASSGTGVYGYTF.

The chain is built from TRBV29-1 and TRBJ2-3, with 11 bases that match TRBD2. Per the germline V gene, CDR1 is SQVTM and CDR2 is ANQGSEA. The CDR3 runs 14 residues. With 5 bases clipped from V and 5 bases from J, the junction kept 6 bases outside the gene matches. As DNA, the CDR3 is TGCAGCGTTTTACTAGCGGGAGCTATAGATACGCAGTATTTT. Translation gives CSVLLAGAIDTQYF.

This clone occurred a few times. DNA of the CDR3: TGTGCCACCAGCAGAGATGGGTTAGCGGGAACCGGGGAGCTGTTTTTT. Its translation: CATSRDGLAGTGELFF. The chain employs TRBV15 and TRBJ2-2, with TRBD2 matching 8 bases. Germline loops: CDR1 LNHNV, CDR2 YYDKDF (reference sequence). The CDR3 contains 16 residues. V dropped 0 bases and J dropped 5; count of bases not matched to a gene: 5.